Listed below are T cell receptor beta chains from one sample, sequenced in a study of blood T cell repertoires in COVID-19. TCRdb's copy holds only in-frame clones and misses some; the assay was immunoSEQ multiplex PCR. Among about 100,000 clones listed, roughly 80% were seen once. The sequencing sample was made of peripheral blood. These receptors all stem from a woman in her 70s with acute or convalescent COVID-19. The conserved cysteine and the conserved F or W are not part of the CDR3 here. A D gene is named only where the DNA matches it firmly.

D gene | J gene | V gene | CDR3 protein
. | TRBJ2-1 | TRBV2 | ASSGEGGNEQF
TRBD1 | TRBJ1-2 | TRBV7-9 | ASSYGQGAYDYT
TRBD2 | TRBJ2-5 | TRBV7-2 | ASRSRAGETQY
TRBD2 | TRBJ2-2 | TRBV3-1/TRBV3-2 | ASRRGTSGGSGELF
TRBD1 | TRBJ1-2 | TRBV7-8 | ASSLDETGSYGYT
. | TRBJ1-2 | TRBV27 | ASSLTGGPGYGYT
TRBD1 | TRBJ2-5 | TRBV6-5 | ASSLTGGETQY
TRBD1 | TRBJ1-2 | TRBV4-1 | ASSSDREGGGYT
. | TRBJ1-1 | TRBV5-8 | ASSSGSRIGAF
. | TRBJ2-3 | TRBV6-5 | ASSDRPSSTDTQY
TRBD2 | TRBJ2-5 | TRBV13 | ASSLVGLAGIQETQY
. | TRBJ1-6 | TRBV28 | ASAENNSPLH
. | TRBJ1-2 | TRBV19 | ASSINRDGYT
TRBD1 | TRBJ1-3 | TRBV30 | AWGTGASGNTIY
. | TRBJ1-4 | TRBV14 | ASSQEGRANEKLF
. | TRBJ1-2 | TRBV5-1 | ASSSTGPGSYT
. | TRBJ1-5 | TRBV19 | ASSIYEVDQPQH
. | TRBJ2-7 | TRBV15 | ATSRDGAASYEQY
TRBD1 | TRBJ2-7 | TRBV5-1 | ASSRGQGAGYEQY
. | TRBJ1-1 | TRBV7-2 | ASSIAGSGTEAF
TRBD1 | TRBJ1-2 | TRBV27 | ASKGQGYGYT
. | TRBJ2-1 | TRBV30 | AWSVPAGRF
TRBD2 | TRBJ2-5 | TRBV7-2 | ASSLSAGGEETQY
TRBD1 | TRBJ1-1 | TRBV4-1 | ASQWDRDRRNTEAF
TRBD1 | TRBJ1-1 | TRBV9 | ASSAMQGAGEAF
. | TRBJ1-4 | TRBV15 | ATSRDPDEKLF
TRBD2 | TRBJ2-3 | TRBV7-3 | ASSRRLAGGLDTQY
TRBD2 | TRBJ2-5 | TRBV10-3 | AIGEERGLETQY
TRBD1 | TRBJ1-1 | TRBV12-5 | ASGQGLGTEAF
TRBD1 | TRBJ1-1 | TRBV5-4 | ASSLVDRASKEAF
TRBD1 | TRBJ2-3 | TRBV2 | ASRKGQGSTSTDTQY
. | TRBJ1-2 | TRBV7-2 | ASSLVSSPRGYT
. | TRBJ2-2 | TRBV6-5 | ASSRQFGELF
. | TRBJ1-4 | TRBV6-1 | ASSESRTPGNEKLF
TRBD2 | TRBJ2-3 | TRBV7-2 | ASSTGLAGGRNTQY
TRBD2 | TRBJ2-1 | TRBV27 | ASSPQTSPEQF
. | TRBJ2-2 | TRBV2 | ASRVRDTLTGELF
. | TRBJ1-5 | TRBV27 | ASSFAGISNQPQH
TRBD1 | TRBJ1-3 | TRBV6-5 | ASSRTGSNGNTIY
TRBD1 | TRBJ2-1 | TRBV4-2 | ASSQDRQGYNEQF
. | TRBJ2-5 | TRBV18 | ASSPPTGRETQY
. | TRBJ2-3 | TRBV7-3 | ASSGHQGLSSDTQY
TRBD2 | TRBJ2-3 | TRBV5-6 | ASSPRGGGAADTQY